The present T cell receptor beta chain was sequenced within a study of T cell changes during pregnancy in multiple sclerosis. Only in-frame clones appear in the TCRdb table, and some are missing; sequencing was by immunoSEQ multiplex PCR. Of tens of thousands of clones listed, roughly 92% are singletons. CDR3 length equals 16 residues. The V gene lost 0 bases and the J gene lost 0 bases, with 11 bases spanning the gap. Germline loops: CDR1 MNHNY, CDR2 SVGAGI (reference sequence). V gene TRBV6-6 combines with J gene TRBJ1-2; possibly TRBD1 for D (6 bases). Sequenced input: peripheral blood. The source of this sequence is a female donor with multiple sclerosis, enrolled in a pregnancy study. The CDR3 loop reads CASSYSTQGANYGYTF. CDR3 nucleotide sequence: TGTGCCAGCAGTTACTCAACACAGGGAGCTAACTATGGCTACACCTTC.